This T cell receptor (beta chain) was identified during a study of metastatic and nonmetastatic thyroid tumors. Trimming took 6 bases from V and 4 from J, leaving 16 bases between them. The length of the CDR3 is 15 residues. Germline V gene lookup returns CDR1 MDHEN and CDR2 SYDVKM. This clone has more than one count but fewer than ten. The antigen is not known. Per the study methods: Between-group CDR3 differences, defined by clinicopathological status, yielded a distant-metastasis classifier for papillary thyroid cancer. TCRdb reanalyzed the PCR reads via MiXCR. Here the V and J calls rest on TCRdb's processing, not on the authors' analysis. The table includes some 6,000 clones, approximately 16% detected once. Overall study findings and caveats: Significantly higher TCR beta diversity was reportedly seen in malignant thyroid tumors than benign nodules, in blood and tumor.

Among the patients, none had received any treatment before thyroid surgery. Sequences were obtained from tumor tissue. The rearrangement links TRBV28 to TRBJ2-1; maybe TRBD2 (6 bases). This sequence was found in a male donor with papillary thyroid cancer or a benign thyroid nodule (not recorded which). Some clones in this sample may be carry-over from other donors' samples. The CDR3, as DNA: TGTGCCAGCAGCCCGAGCGGGCCCCTTTACAATGAGCAGTTCTTC. Translation gives CASSPSGPLYNEQFF.